In its sample, the clone carrying this T cell receptor (beta chain) was seen many times. The antigen remains unidentified. A read error may account for a junction end that differs from germline. An equimolar mix of two oligonucleotides served as the beta constant-region primer for TRBC1 and TRBC2. Nested alpha and beta constant-region primers with the SP2 primer drove four PCR rounds on ligated cDNA. TCRdb re-derived calls from the UMI-ligation and nested PCR reads in MiXCR, one entry per CDR3 protein. The data contain approximately 100,000 distinct CDR3 sequences, roughly 15% of them seen just once; the ten biggest clones take up approximately 2.6%. Germline assignment: CDR1 WSHSY and CDR2 SAAADI. There are 14 residues in the CDR3. The entry originates in a study of naive and memory T cell subsets. Overall study results and limits: Possibly reflecting memory cells re-expressing CD45RA, a few larger clonotypes occurred in naive repertoires, especially CD8.

The rearrangement uses TRBV10-2 and TRBJ2-3; no clear D. The sequence was collected from a human donor in good health. What was sequenced was naive CD8+ T cells from blood. The CDR3 loop is CASKGPRLTDTQYF. The CDR3 DNA reads as TGTGCCAGCAAGGGCCCCAGGTTAACAGATACGCAGTATTTT.